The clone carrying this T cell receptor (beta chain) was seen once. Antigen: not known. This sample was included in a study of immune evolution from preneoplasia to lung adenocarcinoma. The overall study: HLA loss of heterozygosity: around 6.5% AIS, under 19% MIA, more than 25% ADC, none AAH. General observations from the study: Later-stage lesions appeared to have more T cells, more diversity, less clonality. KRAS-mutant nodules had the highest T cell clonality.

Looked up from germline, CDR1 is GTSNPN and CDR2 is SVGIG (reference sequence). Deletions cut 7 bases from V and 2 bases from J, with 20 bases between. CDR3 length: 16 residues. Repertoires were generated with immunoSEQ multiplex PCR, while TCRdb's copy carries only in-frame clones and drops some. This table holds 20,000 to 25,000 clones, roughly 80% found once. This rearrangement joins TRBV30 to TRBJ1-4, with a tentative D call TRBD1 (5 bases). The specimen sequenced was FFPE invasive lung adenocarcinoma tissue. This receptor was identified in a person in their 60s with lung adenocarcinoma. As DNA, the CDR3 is TGTGCCTTACTGGGACGGGCCGGCGGGACTAATGAAAAACTGTTTTTT. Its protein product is CALLGRAGGTNEKLFF.